The clone carrying this T cell receptor beta chain was detected a few times. Its cognate antigen is unknown. This CDR3 is 16 amino acids long. Per germline, CDR1 LNHNV and CDR2 YYDKDF (reference sequence). With 3 bases removed from V and 2 bases from J, the gap between germline ends came to 11 bases. A second PCR, run for about 6 to 11 cycles, used a sample-barcoded 5' primer plus a J-beta primer mix. From the 5' RACE reads, TCRdb called clonotypes with MiXCR, one entry per CDR3 protein. The table includes about 840,000 distinct CDR3 sequences, about 29% detected once. These data originate in a study of blood T cells in healthy people across ages. The study's findings and limits: Estimates based on one million T cells were treated as lower bounds. Age advanced and TCR beta diversity per million T cells fell, roughly linearly.

The same sample was also used in a study of T cells of mothers and their children. That paper notes: Related mother-child pairs showed slightly, non-significantly higher overlap than unrelated pairs.

Sequencing input: blood. V is TRBV15 and J is TRBJ1-6; D is possibly TRBD1 (5 bases). This receptor was obtained from a woman aged 40 to 50 in good health. DNA for the CDR3: TGTGCCACCAGCAGGGACATGATAGCCTATAATTCACCCCTCCACTTT. As protein: CATSRDMIAYNSPLHF.